This TCR beta chain was identified during a study of post-analysis software for immune sequencing data. Study overall: Secondary progressive, relapsing-remitting and progressive-relapsing multiple sclerosis were among the included disease courses.

Unique-molecular-identifier-tagged TCR beta cDNA libraries were used. Each sample of roughly 0.9 to 11 million input T cells yielded about 500,000 cDNA molecules, so each molecule approximated one T cell. Each CDR3 protein is one row after TCRdb ran MiXCR on the PCR reads. The sample yields around 710,000 distinct CDR3 sequences, under 60% seen once. CDR1 is DFQATT, CDR2 SNEGSKA, per germline (reference sequence). This CDR3 is 14 amino acids long. With V trimmed by 5 bases and J by 5 bases, 9 bases remained unmatched. This clonotype was found once. The antigen is undetermined. Study outcomes and limitations: Samples prepared in the same batch strongly co-clustered by F measure. Higher frequency in patients than in controls was seen for about five TRBV segments, with TRBV5-6, TRBV5-1 and TRBV20-1 among them. The study found significantly lower normalized Chao1 diversity in multiple sclerosis patients than in controls.

Sequenced sample: blood. V is TRBV20-1 and J is TRBJ1-3, with 7 bases aligning to TRBD1. The clonotype comes from a girl between 10 and 17 years old with multiple sclerosis. CDR3 DNA: TGCAGTGCTCCTGACAGGGTGGCACGAAACACCATATATTTT. Protein: CSAPDRVARNTIYF.